This T cell receptor (beta chain) appears in the sequencing data of a study of blood T cells in healthy people across ages. Then a second PCR, running about 6 to 12 cycles, was carried out with a sample-barcoded 5' primer and a J-beta primer mix. TCRdb redid the calling of the 5' RACE reads with MiXCR, one entry per CDR3 protein. The repertoire holds 600,000 or so distinct CDR3 sequences, with about 30% as singletons. The CDR3 is 15 amino acids. In germline, CDR1 is SGDLS, CDR2 YYNGEE. Comment on this clonotype: No antigen is known for it. A much more abundant neighbour one base away suggests this may be a read error.

Whole-study results and caveats: Naive and antigen-experienced cells could not be conclusively compared, given unsorted PBMCs. Considered underestimates were the diversity estimates obtained from one million T cells.

Sequencing used blood. The chain combines TRBV9 with TRBJ2-1; 7 bases are a match to TRBD2. This TCR was sampled from a woman older than 75 in good health. The CDR3 reads CASSVDIAGDNEPFF. CDR3 nucleotide sequence: TGTGCCAGCAGCGTAGATATAGCGGGTGATAATGAGCCGTTCTTC. The variable domain in full, with the rest retrieved from reference TRBV9 and TRBJ2-1, is DSGVTQTPKHLITATGQRVTLRCSPRSGDLSVYWYQQSLDQGLQFLIQYYNGEERAKGNILERFSAQQFPDLHSELNLSSLELGDSALYFCASSVDIAGDNEPFFGPGTRLTVL.